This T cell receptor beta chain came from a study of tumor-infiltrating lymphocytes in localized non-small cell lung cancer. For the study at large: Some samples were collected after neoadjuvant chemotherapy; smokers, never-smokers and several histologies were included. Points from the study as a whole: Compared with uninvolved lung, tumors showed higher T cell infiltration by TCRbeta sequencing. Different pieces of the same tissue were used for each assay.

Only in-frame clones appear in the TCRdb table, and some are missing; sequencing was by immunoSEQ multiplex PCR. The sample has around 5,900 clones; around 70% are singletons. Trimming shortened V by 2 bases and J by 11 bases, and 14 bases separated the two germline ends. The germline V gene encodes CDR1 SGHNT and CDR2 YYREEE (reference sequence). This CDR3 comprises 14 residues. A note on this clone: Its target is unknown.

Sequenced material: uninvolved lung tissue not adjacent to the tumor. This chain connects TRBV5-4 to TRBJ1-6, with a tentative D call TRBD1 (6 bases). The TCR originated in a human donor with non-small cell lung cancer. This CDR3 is CASSFGQGTTPLHF. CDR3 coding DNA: TGTGCCAGCAGCTTTGGGCAGGGGACGACACCCCTCCACTTT.